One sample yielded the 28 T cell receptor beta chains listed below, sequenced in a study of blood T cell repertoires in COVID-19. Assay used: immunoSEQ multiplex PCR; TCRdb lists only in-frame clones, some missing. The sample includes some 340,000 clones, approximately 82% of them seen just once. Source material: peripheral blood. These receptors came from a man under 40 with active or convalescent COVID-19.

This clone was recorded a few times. The CDR3 reads CASSLSGQGPNQPQHF. In nucleotides, the CDR3 is TGTGCCAGCAGTTTATCGGGGCAGGGGCCGAATCAGCCCCAGCATTTT. V is TRBV27 and J is TRBJ1-5, with D possibly being TRBD1 (6 bases). Germline CDR1 is MNHEY and CDR2 is SMNVEV (reference sequence). Trimming stripped 0 bases from V and 4 bases from J, with 13 bases between. The CDR3 is 16 amino acids.

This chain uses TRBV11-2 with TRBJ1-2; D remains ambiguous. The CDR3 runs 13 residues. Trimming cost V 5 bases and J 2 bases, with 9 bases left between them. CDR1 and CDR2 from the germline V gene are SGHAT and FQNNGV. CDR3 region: CASSQSSNYGYTF. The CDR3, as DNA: TGTGCCAGCAGCCAGTCGTCCAACTATGGCTACACCTTC.

The CDR3 spells CASSQGGLAVVEQYF. In DNA form, the CDR3 reads TGTGCCAGCAGCCAAGGGGGACTAGCGGTTGTTGAGCAGTACTTC. The V gene is TRBV4-2, the J gene TRBJ2-7; 11 bases map to TRBD2. This CDR3 comprises 15 residues. The germline gives CDR1 LGHNA, CDR2 YNFKEQ. J lost 7 bases, V lost 1 base, and 6 bases had no gene match.

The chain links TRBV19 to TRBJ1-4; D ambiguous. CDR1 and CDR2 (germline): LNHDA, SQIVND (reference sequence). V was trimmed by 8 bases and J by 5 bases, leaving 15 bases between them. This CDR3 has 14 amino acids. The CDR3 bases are TGTGCCAGTGCGGCGGGGTGGGCCAATGAAAAACTGTTTTTT. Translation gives CASAAGWANEKLFF. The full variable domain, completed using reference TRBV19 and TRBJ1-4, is DGGITQSPKYLFRKEGQNVTLSCEQNLNHDAMYWYRQDPGQGLRLIYYSQIVNDFQKGDIAEGYSVSREKKESFPLTVTSAQKNPTAFYLCASAAGWANEKLFFGSGTQLSVL.

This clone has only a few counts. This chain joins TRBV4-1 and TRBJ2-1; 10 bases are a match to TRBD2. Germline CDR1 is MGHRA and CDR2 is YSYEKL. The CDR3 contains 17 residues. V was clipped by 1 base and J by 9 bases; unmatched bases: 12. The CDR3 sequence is CASSQVGRSGGGGEQFF. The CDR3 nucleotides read TGCGCCAGCAGCCAAGTTGGAAGGAGCGGGGGGGGAGGTGAGCAGTTCTTC.

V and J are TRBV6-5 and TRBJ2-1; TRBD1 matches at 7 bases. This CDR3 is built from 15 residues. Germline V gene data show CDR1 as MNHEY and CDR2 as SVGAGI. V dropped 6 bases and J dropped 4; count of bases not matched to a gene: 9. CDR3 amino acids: CASRNDRVAYNEQFF. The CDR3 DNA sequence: TGTGCCAGCAGGAACGACAGGGTCGCGTACAATGAGCAGTTCTTC.

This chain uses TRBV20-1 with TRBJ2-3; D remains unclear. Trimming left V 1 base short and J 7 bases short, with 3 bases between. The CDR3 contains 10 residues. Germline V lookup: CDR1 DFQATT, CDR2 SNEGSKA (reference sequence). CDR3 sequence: CSARVNTQYF. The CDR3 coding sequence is TGCAGTGCTAGAGTAAATACGCAGTATTTT.

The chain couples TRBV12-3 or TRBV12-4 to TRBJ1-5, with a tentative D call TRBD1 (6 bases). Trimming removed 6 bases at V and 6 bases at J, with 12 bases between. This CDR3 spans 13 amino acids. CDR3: CASSQGIGQPQHF. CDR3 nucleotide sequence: TGTGCCAGCAGCCAGGGGATTGGTCAGCCCCAGCATTTT.

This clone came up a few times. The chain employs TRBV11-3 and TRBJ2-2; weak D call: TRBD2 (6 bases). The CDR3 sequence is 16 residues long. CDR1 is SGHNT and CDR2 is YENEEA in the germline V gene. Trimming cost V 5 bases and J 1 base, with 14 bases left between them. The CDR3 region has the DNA TGTGCCAGCAGCCGAAGGAGGGACGGGAACACCGGGGAGCTGTTTTTT. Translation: CASSRRRDGNTGELFF.

The CDR3 reads CASSESPGGAHEQYF. The CDR3 DNA sequence: TGTGCCAGCAGTGAATCTCCTGGAGGGGCCCACGAGCAGTACTTC. The genes are TRBV25-1 and TRBJ2-7; TRBD2 might be the D (6 bases). Looked up from germline, CDR1 is MGHDK and CDR2 is SYGVNS. Between the trimmed V and J ends, which lost 1 base and 5 bases, there was a span of 15 bases. The CDR3 loop spans 15 amino acids.

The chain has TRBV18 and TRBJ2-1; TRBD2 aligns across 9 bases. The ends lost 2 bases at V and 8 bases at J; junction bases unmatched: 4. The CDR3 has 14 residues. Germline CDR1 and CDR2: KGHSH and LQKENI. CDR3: CASSPMGGRDEQFF. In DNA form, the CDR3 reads TGTGCCAGCTCACCAATGGGCGGGAGGGATGAGCAGTTCTTC.

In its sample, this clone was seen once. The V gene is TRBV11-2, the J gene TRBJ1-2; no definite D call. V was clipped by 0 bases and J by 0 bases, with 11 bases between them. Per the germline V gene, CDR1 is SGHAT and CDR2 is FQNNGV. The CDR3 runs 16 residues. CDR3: CASSLESSGSNYGYTF. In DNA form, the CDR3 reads TGTGCCAGCAGCTTAGAGTCCTCAGGTTCTAACTATGGCTACACCTTC. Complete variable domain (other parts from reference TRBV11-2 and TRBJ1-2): EAGVAQSPRYKIIEKRQSVAFWCNPISGHATLYWYQQILGQGPKLLIQFQNNGVVDDSQLPKDRFSAERLKGVDSTLKIQPAKLEDSAVYLCASSLESSGSNYGYTFGSGTRLTVV.

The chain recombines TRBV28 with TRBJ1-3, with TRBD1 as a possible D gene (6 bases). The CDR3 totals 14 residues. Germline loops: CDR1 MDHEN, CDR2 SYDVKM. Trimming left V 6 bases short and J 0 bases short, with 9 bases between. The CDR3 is CASRGGVSGNTIYF. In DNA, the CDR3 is TGTGCCAGCAGAGGGGGGGTCTCTGGAAACACCATATATTTT.

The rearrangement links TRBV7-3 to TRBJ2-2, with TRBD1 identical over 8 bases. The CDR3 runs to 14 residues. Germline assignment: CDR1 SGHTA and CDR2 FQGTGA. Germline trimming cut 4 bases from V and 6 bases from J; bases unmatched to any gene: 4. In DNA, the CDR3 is TGTGCCAGCAGCTCCTCAGGGGGCCCCGGGGAGCTGTTTTTT. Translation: CASSSSGGPGELFF.

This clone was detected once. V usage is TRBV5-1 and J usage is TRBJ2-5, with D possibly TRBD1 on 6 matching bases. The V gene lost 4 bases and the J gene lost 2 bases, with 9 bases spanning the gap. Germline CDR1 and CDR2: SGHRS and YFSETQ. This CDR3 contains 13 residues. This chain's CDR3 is CASSRGGQETQYF. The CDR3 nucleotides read TGCGCCAGCAGCCGAGGGGGACAAGAGACCCAGTACTTC.

This chain's CDR3 is CASRYGQANTGELFF. In DNA form, the CDR3 reads TGTGCCAGTAGATATGGACAGGCTAACACCGGGGAGCTGTTTTTT. V and J are TRBV19 and TRBJ2-2; 7 bases agree with TRBD1. V dropped 6 bases and J dropped 2; count of bases not matched to a gene: 6. This CDR3 is built from 15 residues. The germline gives CDR1 LNHDA, CDR2 SQIVND (reference sequence).

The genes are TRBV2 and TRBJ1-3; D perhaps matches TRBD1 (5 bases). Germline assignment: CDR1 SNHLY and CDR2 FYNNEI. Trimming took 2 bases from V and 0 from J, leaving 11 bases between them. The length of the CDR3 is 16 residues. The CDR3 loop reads CASSETQGISGNTIYF. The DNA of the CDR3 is TGTGCCAGCAGTGAAACCCAGGGCATCTCTGGAAACACCATATATTTT.

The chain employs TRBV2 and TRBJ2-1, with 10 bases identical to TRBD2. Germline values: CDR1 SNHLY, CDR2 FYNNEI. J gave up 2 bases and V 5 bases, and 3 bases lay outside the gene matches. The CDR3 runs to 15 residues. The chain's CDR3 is CASSSGTSAYNEQFF. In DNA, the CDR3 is TGTGCCAGCAGTTCCGGGACTAGCGCCTACAATGAGCAGTTCTTC.

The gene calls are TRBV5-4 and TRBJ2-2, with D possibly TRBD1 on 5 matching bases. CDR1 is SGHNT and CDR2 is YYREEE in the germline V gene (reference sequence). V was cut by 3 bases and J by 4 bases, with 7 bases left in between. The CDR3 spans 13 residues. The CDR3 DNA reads TGTGCCAGCAGCTCCAGGGCCACCGGGGAGCTGTTTTTT. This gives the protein CASSSRATGELFF.

The CDR3 nucleotides are TGTGCCAGCAGCTTGGGAGGGGGTAGTAATGAAAAACTGTTTTTT. Translated: CASSLGGGSNEKLFF. The rearrangement uses TRBV5-4 and TRBJ1-4, with TRBD1 as a possible D gene (6 bases). Germline V gene sequence: CDR1 SGHNT, CDR2 YYREEE (reference sequence). The CDR3 sequence is 15 residues long. The V gene lost 0 bases and the J gene lost 4 bases, with 10 bases spanning the gap.

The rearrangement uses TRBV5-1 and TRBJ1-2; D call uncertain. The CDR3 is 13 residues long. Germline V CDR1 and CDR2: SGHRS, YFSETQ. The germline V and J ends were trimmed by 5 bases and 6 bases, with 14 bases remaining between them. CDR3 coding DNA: TGCGCCAGCAGTAGGGAGGCTAATAATGGCTACACCTTC. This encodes CASSREANNGYTF.

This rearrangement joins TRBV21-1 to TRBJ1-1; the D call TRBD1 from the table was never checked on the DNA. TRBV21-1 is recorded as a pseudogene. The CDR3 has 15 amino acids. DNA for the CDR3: TGTGCCAGTTGCTTAACAGGGGGCAGGAACACTGAAGCTTTCTTT. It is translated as CASCLTGGRNTEAFF.

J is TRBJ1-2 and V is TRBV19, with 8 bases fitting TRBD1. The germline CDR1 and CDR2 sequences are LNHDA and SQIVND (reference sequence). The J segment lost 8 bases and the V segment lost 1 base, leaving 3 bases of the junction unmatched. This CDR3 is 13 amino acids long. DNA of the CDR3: TGTGCCAGTAGTATAGGACAGGGGAGAGGCTACACCTTC. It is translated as CASSIGQGRGYTF.

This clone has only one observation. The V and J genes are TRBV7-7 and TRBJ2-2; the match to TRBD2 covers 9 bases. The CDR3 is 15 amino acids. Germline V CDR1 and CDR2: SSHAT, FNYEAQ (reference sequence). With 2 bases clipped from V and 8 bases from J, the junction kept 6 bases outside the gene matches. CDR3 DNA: TGTGCCAGCAGCTTACGGCGGGGGGGCCCTGGGGAGCTGTTTTTT. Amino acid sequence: CASSLRRGGPGELFF.

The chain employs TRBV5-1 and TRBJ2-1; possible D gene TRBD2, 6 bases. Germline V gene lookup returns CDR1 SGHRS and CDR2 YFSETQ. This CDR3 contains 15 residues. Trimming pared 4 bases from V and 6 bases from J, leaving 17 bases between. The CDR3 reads CASSPTRGTLNEQFF. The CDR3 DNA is TGCGCCAGCAGCCCAACCCGCGGGACCCTCAATGAGCAGTTCTTC. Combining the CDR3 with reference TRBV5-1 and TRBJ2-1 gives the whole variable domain KAGVTQTPRYLIKTRGQQVTLSCSPISGHRSVSWYQQTPGQGLQFLFEYFSETQRNKGNFPGRFSGRQFSNSRSEMNVSTLELGDSALYLCASSPTRGTLNEQFFGPGTRLTVL.

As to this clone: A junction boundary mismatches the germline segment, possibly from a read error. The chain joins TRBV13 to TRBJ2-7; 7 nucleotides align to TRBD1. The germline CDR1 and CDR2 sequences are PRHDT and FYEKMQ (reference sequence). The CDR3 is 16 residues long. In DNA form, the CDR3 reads TGTGCCAGCAGCTTGAGGGGTACAGGGGACAACCCCGTCCTGACATTC. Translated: CASSLRGTGDNPVLTF. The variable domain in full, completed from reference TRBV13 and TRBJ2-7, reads AAGVIQSPRHLIKEKRETATLKCYPIPRHDTVYWYQQGPGQDPQFLISFYEKMQSDKGSIPDRFSAQQFSDYHSELNMSSLELGDSALYFCASSLRGTGDNPVLTFGPGTRLTVT.

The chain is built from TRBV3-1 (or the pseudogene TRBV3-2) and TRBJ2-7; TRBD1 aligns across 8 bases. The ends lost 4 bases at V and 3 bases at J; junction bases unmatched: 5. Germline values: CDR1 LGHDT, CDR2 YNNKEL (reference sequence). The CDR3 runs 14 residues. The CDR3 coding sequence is TGTGCCAGCAGCCCCCGGACAGGGAACTACGAGCAGTACTTC. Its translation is CASSPRTGNYEQYF.

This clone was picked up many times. The CDR3 DNA reads TGCGCCAGCAGCCAAGAACAGAACACTCCTTACAATGAGCAGTTCTTC. This sequence encodes CASSQEQNTPYNEQFF. This chain connects TRBV4-3 to TRBJ2-1; D unclear. V was trimmed by 0 bases and J by 4 bases, leaving 13 bases between them. The CDR3 extends over 16 amino acids. Germline V gives CDR1 LGHNA, CDR2 YSLEER.